Below, 26 T cell receptor beta chains from the same sample are listed, as sequenced in a study of shared clonotypes between healthy human individuals. Repertoires were generated with immunoSEQ multiplex PCR, while TCRdb's copy carries only in-frame clones and drops some. The sample lists about 700,000 clones; 74% were seen once. Sequenced material: memory CD4+ T cells sorted from blood. Subset in this sample: CD45RA-negative fraction. These receptors all stem from a young woman in good health.

J is TRBJ2-3 and V is TRBV7-2; tentative D call: TRBD2 (5 bases). This CDR3 region has 15 residues. V gave up 1 base and J gave up 6 bases, with 14 bases separating them. Germline lookup yields CDR1 SGHTA and CDR2 FQGNSA. CDR3 sequence: CASSLVVGEADTQYF. In DNA, the CDR3 is TGTGCCAGCAGCTTAGTTGTGGGAGAAGCTGATACGCAGTATTTT.

The CDR3 protein is CASSNTGGLNTEAFF. The CDR3 DNA reads TGTGCCAGCAGCAACACAGGGGGACTGAACACTGAAGCTTTCTTT. The chain recombines TRBV21-1 with TRBJ1-1; the table's D call, TRBD1, was not checked against the DNA. TRBV21-1 has pseudogene status. The CDR3 sequence is 15 residues long.

This clone showed up many times. For the CDR3, the DNA is TGTGCCAGCAAACGGACTACCGGGGAGCTGTTTTTT. Translating gives CASKRTTGELFF. The chain carries TRBV6-5 and TRBJ2-2; D might be TRBD2 (5 bases). The CDR3 is 12 amino acids. Trimming left V 7 bases short and J 5 bases short, with 8 bases between. Germline CDR1 and CDR2: MNHEY and SVGAGI.

The V gene is TRBV23-1, the J gene TRBJ1-2; D uncertain. TRBV23-1 is flagged as an ORF with uncertain function. Trimming removed 8 bases at V and 1 base at J, with 11 bases between. CDR3 length: 13 residues. The CDR3 is CASPTIGNYGYTF. DNA for the CDR3: TGCGCCAGCCCCACAATAGGTAACTATGGCTACACCTTC.

This chain connects TRBV29-1 to TRBJ2-5, with D possibly matching TRBD2 (6 bases). Germline assignment: CDR1 SQVTM and CDR2 ANQGSEA. The CDR3 sequence is 10 residues long. V lost 7 bases and J lost 10, with 13 bases in between. CDR3 amino acids: CSGGEKDQYF. CDR3 bases: TGCAGCGGGGGGGAAAAGGACCAGTACTTC.

The rearrangement links TRBV6-6 to TRBJ1-5, with a tentative D call TRBD1 (5 bases). This CDR3 has 14 amino acids. Germline CDR1 reads MNHNY; CDR2 reads SVGAGI (reference sequence). Trimming removed 6 bases at V and 2 bases at J, with 11 bases between. This CDR3 is CASRYDSGNQPQHF. The CDR3 region has the DNA TGTGCCAGCAGGTACGACAGCGGCAATCAGCCCCAGCATTTT.

This clone was recorded once. The sample has other DNA sequences that encode this CDR3 too. Written as DNA, the CDR3 is TGTGCCAGCAGTGATCTTACGGCTAACTATGGCTACACCTTC. It codes for CASSDLTANYGYTF. V is TRBV2 and J is TRBJ1-2; D gene unclear. Germline loops: CDR1 SNHLY, CDR2 FYNNEI. This CDR3 has 14 amino acids. V lost 3 bases and J 0 bases, leaving 8 bases between the germline ends.

This clone came up once. The chain uses TRBV19 and TRBJ1-5, with 7 nucleotides matching TRBD1. CDR1 LNHDA and CDR2 SQIVND come from the germline V gene (reference sequence). The CDR3 runs 15 residues. V lost 0 bases to trimming and J lost 5 bases; unmatched junction nucleotides: 4. CDR3 amino acids: CASSIEDRSHQPQHF. The DNA of the CDR3 is TGTGCCAGTAGTATAGAGGACAGGAGCCATCAGCCCCAGCATTTT.

This clone was found a few times. The chain couples TRBV5-1 to TRBJ2-3; the D gene is possibly TRBD1 (5 bases). The CDR3 has 15 residues. Trimming shortened V by 4 bases and J by 2 bases, and 14 bases separated the two germline ends. Germline V gives CDR1 SGHRS, CDR2 YFSETQ. The CDR3 coding sequence is TGCGCCAGCAGCCCCGGACACCCCCACACAGATACGCAGTATTTT. It yields the protein CASSPGHPHTDTQYF.

The rearrangement uses TRBV2 and TRBJ2-7; a possible D gene is TRBD2 (5 bases). Germline V gives CDR1 SNHLY, CDR2 FYNNEI. This CDR3 has 13 residues. The V and J ends lost 6 bases and 2 bases respectively, with 11 bases between them. The CDR3 spells CASSGIGAYEQYF. CDR3 DNA sequence: TGTGCCAGCAGCGGGATCGGGGCCTACGAGCAGTACTTC.

The chain recombines TRBV15 with TRBJ1-1; D unresolved. Germline assignment: CDR1 LNHNV and CDR2 YYDKDF (reference sequence). V lost 1 base, J lost 6 bases, and 21 bases lay in between. There are 17 residues in the CDR3. Here the CDR3 reads CATSRGHSSPVGSEAFF. In DNA form, the CDR3 reads TGTGCCACCAGCAGAGGCCATTCTAGCCCTGTCGGCTCTGAAGCTTTCTTT.

The chain joins TRBV6-6 to TRBJ1-2, with TRBD1 matching 8 bases. The junction had 7 bases not matched to a gene; V was cut back by 6 bases and J by 7 bases. The length of the CDR3 is 13 residues. CDR1 and CDR2 (germline): MNHNY, SVGAGI (reference sequence). This CDR3 reads CASSNPDRGGYTF. CDR3 DNA sequence: TGTGCCAGCAGCAATCCTGACAGGGGTGGCTACACCTTC.

V is TRBV2 and J is TRBJ2-7, with D maybe TRBD2 (5 bases). The CDR3 spans 14 residues. V gave up 4 bases and J gave up 4 bases, with 14 bases separating them. Germline CDR1 SNHLY, CDR2 FYNNEI. In DNA, the CDR3 is TGTGCCAGCAGTGTCTCGGGAACCGTTTACGAGCAGTACTTC. As protein: CASSVSGTVYEQYF.

V is TRBV11-2 and J is TRBJ2-7; D may be TRBD2 (5 bases). Germline CDR1 and CDR2: SGHAT and FQNNGV. The CDR3 consists of 14 residues. V lost 4 bases and J 0 bases, leaving 10 bases between the germline ends. The CDR3 DNA follows: TGTGCCAGCAGCTCCCTGCGGGCCTCCTACGAGCAGTACTTC. Translation: CASSSLRASYEQYF.

This rearrangement joins TRBV7-2 to TRBJ1-1, with D perhaps TRBD1 (6 bases). This CDR3 has 15 amino acids. Trimming stripped 5 bases from V and 0 bases from J, with 13 bases between. Germline lookup yields CDR1 SGHTA and CDR2 FQGNSA. The CDR3, as DNA: TGTGCCAGCAGCCGGCAGGGGCTGATGAACACTGAAGCTTTCTTT. It yields the protein CASSRQGLMNTEAFF.

This clone was recorded a few times. The rearrangement links TRBV6-1 to TRBJ1-1, with D maybe TRBD1 (6 bases). Germline values: CDR1 MNHNS, CDR2 SASEGT. V gave up 5 bases and J gave up 1 base, with 8 bases separating them. The CDR3 runs to 13 residues. The CDR3 here is CASSNRENTEAFF. CDR3 in DNA: TGTGCCAGCAGTAACAGGGAGAACACTGAAGCTTTCTTT.

This clone appeared a few times. The gene calls are TRBV6-1 and TRBJ2-1; 10 nucleotides line up with TRBD2. V was pared by 7 bases and J by 5 bases, with 5 bases of the junction left unmatched. This CDR3 is 14 amino acids long. Germline CDR1 and CDR2: MNHNS and SASEGT. The CDR3 reads CASKTSGKDNEQFF. The CDR3 region has the DNA TGTGCCAGCAAAACTAGCGGGAAGGACAATGAGCAGTTCTTC.

DNA for the CDR3: TGTGCCAGCAGCGTCAGTGCGAGCTCATCCTACGAGCAGTACTTC. Amino acid sequence: CASSVSASSSYEQYF. The chain employs TRBV9 and TRBJ2-7; no clear D. CDR3 size: 15 residues. V gave up 2 bases and J gave up 1 base, with 13 bases separating them. Germline CDR1 reads SGDLS; CDR2 reads YYNGEE.

The chain couples TRBV5-1 to TRBJ2-7, with 11 nucleotides matching TRBD2. This CDR3 spans 15 amino acids. Germline CDR1 and CDR2: SGHRS and YFSETQ. V gave up 4 bases and J gave up 7 bases; unmatched junction bases: 10. The CDR3: CASSAVLAGEGEQYF. CDR3 in DNA: TGCGCCAGCAGCGCGGTACTAGCGGGAGAAGGAGAGCAGTACTTC.

The V gene is TRBV7-8, the J gene TRBJ2-1; 13 bases align to TRBD2. The CDR3 has 16 amino acids. V dropped 4 bases and J dropped 8; count of bases not matched to a gene: 8. Germline CDR1 and CDR2: SGHVS and FQNEAQ. The CDR3 sequence: CASSYRRTSGSDEQFF. The CDR3 region has the DNA TGTGCCAGCAGCTACCGAAGGACTAGCGGGAGCGATGAGCAGTTCTTC.

The rearrangement links TRBV6-1 to TRBJ2-1; weak D call: TRBD1 (6 bases). Between the trimmed V and J ends, which lost 8 bases and 9 bases, there was a span of 17 bases. Per germline, CDR1 MNHNS and CDR2 SASEGT. The CDR3 covers 13 residues. CDR3 nucleotides: TGTGCCAGCGGACAGCGTCCTTTCCCTGAGCAGTTCTTC. This codes for CASGQRPFPEQFF.

The CDR3 DNA reads TGTGCCAGCAGCTTAGTACCGGGACAGGGGGATTCGGAGACCCAGTACTTC. Protein sequence: CASSLVPGQGDSETQYF. The chain links TRBV11-2 to TRBJ2-5; 11 nucleotides agree with TRBD1. The length of the CDR3 is 17 residues. The ends lost 1 base at V and 5 bases at J; junction bases unmatched: 9. Germline-derived CDR1 and CDR2 are SGHAT and FQNNGV.

The V gene is TRBV5-1, the J gene TRBJ2-4; D unclear. The CDR3 is 11 residues long. Germline-derived CDR1 and CDR2 are SGHRS and YFSETQ. V was pared by 4 bases and J by 6 bases, with 5 bases between. The CDR3 protein is CASSDGNIQYF. CDR3 coding DNA: TGCGCCAGCAGCGATGGAAACATTCAGTACTTC.

This rearrangement joins TRBV5-8 to TRBJ2-5; TRBD1 aligns across 7 bases. CDR1 is SGHTS, CDR2 YDEGEE, per germline. V shed 2 bases and J 5 bases; nucleotides not matched to a gene: 9. This CDR3 comprises 15 residues. This chain's CDR3 is CASSFGTGVVETQYF. CDR3 DNA: TGTGCCAGCAGCTTCGGCACAGGGGTTGTGGAGACCCAGTACTTC.

The chain employs TRBV30 and TRBJ1-4; D unresolved. V shed 1 base and J shed 6 bases, with 12 bases lying between them. The CDR3 has 14 residues. Germline CDR1 GTSNPN, CDR2 SVGIG (reference sequence). The CDR3 nucleotides read TGTGCCTGGAGTGGGGGTCACGGGTATGAAAAACTGTTTTTT. As protein: CAWSGGHGYEKLFF.

This clone was found a few times. The chain employs TRBV2 and TRBJ2-3; D is unresolved. The CDR3 runs 15 residues. The germline CDR1 and CDR2 sequences are SNHLY and FYNNEI. Trimming left V 5 bases short and J 2 bases short, with 14 bases between. DNA of the CDR3: TGTGCCAGCAGTTTAGCCGTGCTATCCACAGATACGCAGTATTTT. It encodes CASSLAVLSTDTQYF. Full variable domain (missing parts from reference TRBV2 and TRBJ2-3): EPEVTQTPSHQVTQMGQEVILRCVPISNHLYFYWYRQILGQKVEFLVSFYNNEISEKSEIFDDQFSVERPDGSNFTLKIRSTKLEDSAMYFCASSLAVLSTDTQYFGPGTRLTVL.